The entry below gives a single TCR beta chain sequence along with its context. Only in-frame clones appear in the TCRdb table, and some are missing; sequencing was by immunoSEQ multiplex PCR. The sample yields roughly 38,000 clones, 78% seen once. This CDR3 region has 14 residues. Germline-derived CDR1 and CDR2 are SNHLY and FYNNEI. V trimming: 6 bases; J trimming: 6 bases; junction bases outside the gene matches: 8. The data were obtained in a study of blood T cell repertoires in COVID-19. Sequences were obtained from peripheral blood. This chain joins TRBV2 and TRBJ2-7; TRBD1 agrees at 10 bases. This TCR derives from a man aged 60-69 years with acute or convalescent COVID-19. The CDR3, as DNA: TGTGCCAGCAGAGGACAGGGGGGAGTGGGCGAGCAGTACTTC. Residues: CASRGQGGVGEQYF.